The next 26 T cell receptor beta chains were all read from a single sample in a study of beta chain features in type 1 diabetes. The study, taken as a whole, reports: Among all four CD4+ subsets, Type 1 diabetes patients had TCRB CDR3s that were moderately but significantly shorter.

Sequenced material consisted of expressed TCRB transcripts (all of the isolated RNA was reverse transcribed). This table comes from immunoSEQ multiplex PCR, and its TCRdb copy is limited to in-frame clones, with some not included. The table lists fewer than 350,000 clones, roughly 15% of them singletons. No cognate antigen is known for these TCRs. The sample consisted of naive CD4+ T cells from blood. These receptors were taken from a man in his late teens or twenties with type 1 diabetes.

This clone was counted only a few times. V usage is TRBV29-1 and J usage is TRBJ2-5, with a possible D match to TRBD1 (6 bases). CDR1 is SQVTM and CDR2 is ANQGSEA in the germline V gene. The ends were cut back, 4 bases at V and 3 bases at J, with 12 bases in the middle. This CDR3 comprises 13 residues. The CDR3 region is CSVARQAKETQYF. The CDR3 nucleotides read TGCAGCGTTGCTAGACAGGCAAAAGAGACCCAGTACTTC. Variable domain in full (rest from reference TRBV29-1 and TRBJ2-5): SAVISQKPSRDICQRGTSLTIQCQVDSQVTMMFWYRQQPGQSLTLIATANQGSEATYESGFVIDKFPISRPNLTFSTLTVSNMSPEDSSIYLCSVARQAKETQYFGPGTRLLVL.

This clone was observed a few times. The chain links TRBV4-1 to TRBJ2-4; 10 bases agree with TRBD2. The trim removed 0 bases at V and 15 bases at J, leaving 14 bases unmatched. The CDR3 loop spans 16 amino acids. The germline CDR1 and CDR2 sequences are MGHRA and YSYEKL. The CDR3 coding sequence is TGCGCCAGCAGCCAAGATAATCGGCTAGCGGGAGACTGCGCGTACTTC. Translation gives CASSQDNRLAGDCAYF.

The chain combines TRBV30 with TRBJ2-5; the D gene is possibly TRBD2 (5 bases). The CDR3 is made up of 14 amino acids. The germline CDR1 and CDR2 sequences are GTSNPN and SVGIG (reference sequence). V gave up 2 bases and J gave up 9 bases, with 19 bases separating them. In nucleotides, the CDR3 is TGTGCCTGGAGTATGGGAGCGGTACCCGTATCCCAGTACTTC. It translates to CAWSMGAVPVSQYF.

The chain is built from TRBV5-1 and TRBJ2-7; 9 bases match TRBD2. The CDR3 loop spans 16 amino acids. V lost 3 bases, J lost 5 bases, and 12 bases stayed unmatched. Germline V gene lookup returns CDR1 SGHRS and CDR2 YFSETQ. The CDR3 is CASSWGLAPWGDEQYF. For the CDR3, the DNA is TGCGCCAGCAGCTGGGGACTAGCCCCTTGGGGGGACGAGCAGTACTTC.

The chain combines TRBV7-9 with TRBJ1-5, with D perhaps TRBD1 (5 bases). V was pared by 4 bases and J by 4 bases, with 8 bases between. From germline, CDR1 is SEHNR and CDR2 FQNEAQ (reference sequence). The CDR3 is 13 amino acids. The DNA for the CDR3 is TGTGCCAGCAGCTCCGGGGGGAATCAGCCCCAGCATTTT. This encodes CASSSGGNQPQHF. Together with reference TRBV7-9 and TRBJ1-5, the CDR3 gives the full variable domain: DTGVSQNPRHKITKRGQNVTFRCDPISEHNRLYWYRQTLGQGPEFLTYFQNEAQLEKSRLLSDRFSAERPKGSFSTLEIQRTEQGDSAMYLCASSSGGNQPQHFGDGTRLSIL.

J is TRBJ2-2 and V is TRBV9, with 8 bases matching TRBD2. The CDR3 covers 15 residues. Germline CDR1 is SGDLS and CDR2 is YYNGEE. With 4 bases clipped from V and 6 bases from J, the junction kept 8 bases outside the gene matches. The CDR3 loop is CASSSREGVPGELFF. The CDR3 DNA is TGTGCCAGCAGCTCCCGGGAGGGCGTGCCCGGGGAGCTGTTTTTT.

This clone was recorded a few times. The chain combines TRBV28 with TRBJ2-7; 7 nucleotides match TRBD1. Germline V lookup: CDR1 MDHEN, CDR2 SYDVKM. The CDR3 is 14 amino acids. Germline trimming cut 4 bases from V and 3 bases from J; bases unmatched to any gene: 6. The CDR3 sequence: CASSSGQAIYEQYF. The CDR3 DNA is TGTGCCAGCAGTTCCGGACAGGCCATCTACGAGCAGTACTTC.

The chain combines TRBV18 with TRBJ2-1, with D perhaps matching TRBD1 (5 bases). CDR3 length equals 16 residues. With 0 bases removed from V and 2 bases from J, the gap between germline ends came to 11 bases. Germline V CDR1 and CDR2: KGHSH, LQKENI. CDR3 loop: CASSPPRQGPYNEQFF. CDR3 in DNA: TGTGCCAGCTCACCACCGAGGCAGGGTCCCTACAATGAGCAGTTCTTC. Drawing the rest from reference TRBV18 and TRBJ2-1, the complete variable domain is NAGVMQNPRHLVRRRGQEARLRCSPMKGHSHVYWYRQLPEEGLKFMVYLQKENIIDESGMPKERFSAEFPKEGPSILRIQQVVRGDSAAYFCASSPPRQGPYNEQFFGPGTRLTVL.

This chain uses TRBV4-1 with TRBJ2-5; D is unclear. CDR1 is MGHRA, CDR2 YSYEKL, per germline. The CDR3 has 14 amino acids. Trimming pared 2 bases from V and 5 bases from J, leaving 12 bases between. CDR3 protein: CASSQSQARETQYF. DNA for the CDR3: TGCGCCAGCAGCCAATCCCAGGCTCGGGAGACCCAGTACTTC.

This clone was picked up a small number of times. The V gene is TRBV27, the J gene TRBJ2-7; the D gene is possibly TRBD2 (5 bases). V dropped 5 bases and J dropped 0 bases, with 8 bases sitting between them. The CDR3 covers 13 residues. Germline CDR1 MNHEY, CDR2 SMNVEV (reference sequence). CDR3 in amino acids: CASSVTSSYEQYF. For the CDR3, the DNA is TGTGCCAGCAGTGTAACTAGCTCCTACGAGCAGTACTTC.

The V and J genes are TRBV9 and TRBJ1-4; TRBD1 agrees at 7 bases. The CDR3 spans 16 residues. V gave up 2 bases and J gave up 5 bases; unmatched junction bases: 9. Germline V gene sequence: CDR1 SGDLS, CDR2 YYNGEE. The CDR3 region is CASSVRTGGVNEKLFF. The DNA of the CDR3 is TGTGCCAGCAGCGTGCGGACAGGAGGGGTGAATGAAAAACTGTTTTTT.

This clone turned up a few times. This chain connects TRBV27 to TRBJ1-1; 7 nucleotides agree with TRBD1. The CDR3 consists of 13 residues. V lost 5 bases, J lost 2 bases, and 2 bases stayed unmatched. CDR1 is MNHEY and CDR2 is SMNVEV in the germline V gene (reference sequence). The CDR3 spells CASSRTGNTEAFF. CDR3 bases: TGTGCCAGCAGTAGGACAGGTAACACTGAAGCTTTCTTT.

The chain is built from TRBV25-1 and TRBJ2-7; 8 positions match TRBD2. Germline CDR1 and CDR2: MGHDK and SYGVNS. The CDR3 runs 13 residues. V lost 4 bases and J lost 9; bases outside the gene matches: 8. The CDR3 region is CASSGTSLHGQYF. The CDR3 nucleotides are TGTGCCAGCAGTGGGACTAGCCTCCACGGGCAGTACTTC.

In its sample, this clone was seen a few times. The chain is built from TRBV19 and TRBJ2-1; 8 bases are shared with TRBD1. With 4 bases clipped from V and 8 bases from J, the junction kept 16 bases outside the gene matches. The CDR3 totals 17 residues. In germline, CDR1 is LNHDA, CDR2 SQIVND (reference sequence). CDR3 loop: CASSKTPRQGAWDEQFF. The CDR3 bases are TGTGCCAGTAGTAAGACCCCCCGGCAGGGGGCTTGGGATGAGCAGTTCTTC.

The rearrangement joins TRBV4-1 to TRBJ2-1, with D uncertain. V was pared by 0 bases and J by 4 bases, with 10 bases between. Germline assignment: CDR1 MGHRA and CDR2 YSYEKL. The CDR3 consists of 15 residues. The CDR3 sequence is CASSQDALLYNEQFF. The DNA for the CDR3 is TGCGCCAGCAGCCAAGATGCGCTGTTGTACAATGAGCAGTTCTTC.

This clone was seen only a few times. V is TRBV15 and J is TRBJ2-3; D call uncertain. The V end was cut by 1 base, the J end by 6 bases, with 17 bases between. The CDR3 is 16 residues long. CDR1 LNHNV and CDR2 YYDKDF come from the germline V gene (reference sequence). CDR3 DNA sequence: TGTGCCACCAGCAGAGGACCCTCAGGCAATTCCGATACGCAGTATTTT. It specifies CATSRGPSGNSDTQYF.

This clone turned up a few times. The chain is built from TRBV30 and TRBJ2-7; D remains ambiguous. Germline values: CDR1 GTSNPN, CDR2 SVGIG (reference sequence). The V end lost 1 base, the J end lost 6 bases, and 10 bases lay between the germline ends. The CDR3 totals 12 residues. Written as DNA, the CDR3 is TGTGCCTGGAGTGAACTTCTCCTCGAGCAGTACTTC. Translated: CAWSELLLEQYF.

J is TRBJ2-4 and V is TRBV28, with D perhaps TRBD1 (6 bases). The V end was cut by 8 bases, the J end by 3 bases, with 14 bases between. Germline V gene data show CDR1 as MDHEN and CDR2 as SYDVKM. The CDR3 covers 14 residues. The CDR3 nucleotides are TGTGCCAGCTGTAAACAGGGTGTCAAAAACATTCAGTACTTC. This translates into CASCKQGVKNIQYF.

This clone was picked up a small number of times. The chain couples TRBV11-2 to TRBJ2-5; D may be TRBD2 (5 bases). The CDR3 has 16 residues. The V gene's germline CDR1 is SGHAT and CDR2 FQNNGV. The germline V and J ends were trimmed by 5 bases and 0 bases, with 16 bases remaining between them. The CDR3 DNA sequence: TGTGCCAGCAGCCAATTCCCGCGAGGGTACCAAGAGACCCAGTACTTC. Its protein is CASSQFPRGYQETQYF.

This clone turned up a few times. The chain links TRBV9 to TRBJ2-1, with a weak D call TRBD2 (5 bases). Per germline, CDR1 SGDLS and CDR2 YYNGEE. The CDR3 is 12 residues long. V was pared by 3 bases and J by 6 bases, with 7 bases between. CDR3 in amino acids: CASSGTFNEQFF. The CDR3, as DNA: TGTGCCAGCAGCGGGACTTTCAATGAGCAGTTCTTC.

There are a few counts of this clone. V gene TRBV7-8 combines with J gene TRBJ2-1; 7 bases fit TRBD1. Germline assignment: CDR1 SGHVS and CDR2 FQNEAQ. This CDR3 region has 17 residues. The V and J ends lost 5 bases and 7 bases, in that order; junction bases with no gene match: 17. CDR3 nucleotide sequence: TGTGCCAGCAGCCCCCACACAGGGGAACTTATAAGGAATGAGCAGTTCTTC. Translated, it gives CASSPHTGELIRNEQFF.

The chain couples TRBV6-5 to TRBJ2-7; possible D gene TRBD2, 5 bases. The CDR3 has 12 residues. Germline CDR1 and CDR2: MNHEY and SVGAGI. Trimming took off 5 bases at V and 4 bases at J, with 9 bases between the two ends. CDR3 DNA: TGTGCCAGCAGTCTCAGCGGATACGAGCAGTACTTC. Encoded protein: CASSLSGYEQYF.

The chain has TRBV29-1 and TRBJ1-5, with 10 bases lining up with TRBD1. In germline, CDR1 is SQVTM, CDR2 ANQGSEA. This CDR3 is built from 14 residues. V was clipped by 4 bases and J by 3 bases; unmatched bases: 3. This CDR3 reads CSVGGQGYNQPQHF. Here the CDR3 DNA reads TGCAGCGTTGGGGGACAGGGGTACAATCAGCCCCAGCATTTT.

V is TRBV7-8 and J is TRBJ2-7; D is undetermined. Germline CDR1 reads SGHVS; CDR2 reads FQNEAQ. This CDR3 spans 14 amino acids. V dropped 5 bases and J dropped 3 bases, with 14 bases sitting between them. The CDR3 bases are TGTGCCAGCAGCCCCTTGAGCGCGGACTACGAGCAGTACTTC. As protein: CASSPLSADYEQYF.

The chain links TRBV5-1 to TRBJ2-7, with 7 bases identical to TRBD1. Germline loops: CDR1 SGHRS, CDR2 YFSETQ. The CDR3 covers 17 residues. Trimming took 2 bases from V and 3 from J; bases not matched to a gene: 14. In DNA, the CDR3 is TGCGCCAGCAGCTTAGCCCTGGGGACGGGACAGAGCTACGAGCAGTACTTC. This translates into CASSLALGTGQSYEQYF.

The chain uses TRBV9 and TRBJ2-1; D is possibly TRBD1 (5 bases). CDR1 and CDR2 from the germline V gene are SGDLS and YYNGEE. Trimming cost V 0 bases and J 5 bases, with 12 bases left between them. The CDR3 is 15 amino acids. This CDR3 is CASSVGLGHDNEQFF. The CDR3, as DNA: TGTGCCAGCAGCGTAGGGTTAGGACACGACAATGAGCAGTTCTTC.